Listed below are T cell receptor beta chains from one sample, sequenced in a study of T cell responses to AZD1222 COVID-19 vaccine. This table comes from immunoSEQ multiplex PCR, and its TCRdb copy is limited to in-frame clones, with some not included. This table has around 100,000 clones, around 94% appearing once. The sample consisted of peripheral blood, taken on day 0 of AZD1222 vaccination. These receptors originate from an adult in good health. Both conserved end residues are part of each CDR3. The D gene is left open where the match is weak. Size tells how often a clone was seen (once, few, many) or the class of an expanded clone, and some rows leave it out.

clone_size: -
d_call: -
j_call: TRBJ1-2
v_call: TRBV5-6
cdr3_aa: CASSFQSNYGYTF
cdr3_nt: TGTGCCAGCAGCTTCCAGTCTAACTATGGCTACACCTTC

clone_size: -
d_call: TRBD1
j_call: TRBJ1-5
v_call: TRBV28
cdr3_aa: CFSKGTVRNQPQHF
cdr3_nt: TGTTTTAGTAAGGGGACAGTAAGGAATCAGCCCCAGCATTTT

clone_size: once
d_call: -
j_call: TRBJ2-7
v_call: TRBV6-2/TRBV6-3
cdr3_aa: CASSYSVSGRGQYF
cdr3_nt: TGTGCCAGCAGTTACTCAGTATCCGGGAGAGGGCAGTACTTC

clone_size: -
d_call: TRBD2
j_call: TRBJ2-3
v_call: TRBV5-4
cdr3_aa: CASSLLTSGRTDTQYF
cdr3_nt: TGTGCCAGCAGCTTACTGACTAGCGGACGCACAGATACGCAGTATTTT

clone_size: -
d_call: -
j_call: TRBJ1-2
v_call: TRBV13
cdr3_aa: CASSSRGTAFYGYTF
cdr3_nt: TGTGCCAGCAGCTCGCGGGGTACGGCATTCTATGGCTACACCTTC

clone_size: -
d_call: TRBD1
j_call: TRBJ1-6
v_call: TRBV19
cdr3_aa: CASARDRDRSPLHF
cdr3_nt: TGTGCCAGCGCCCGGGACAGGGACCGTTCACCCCTCCACTTT

clone_size: -
d_call: -
j_call: TRBJ2-7
v_call: TRBV2
cdr3_aa: CASSEPGDEQYF
cdr3_nt: TGTGCCAGCAGTGAACCGGGTGACGAGCAGTACTTC

clone_size: -
d_call: -
j_call: TRBJ1-2
v_call: TRBV13
cdr3_aa: CASSLGNREGNGYTF
cdr3_nt: TGTGCCAGCAGCTTAGGTAACAGGGAGGGAAATGGCTACACCTTC

clone_size: -
d_call: TRBD1
j_call: TRBJ1-2
v_call: TRBV5-6
cdr3_aa: CASSLDRGRAGYTF
cdr3_nt: TGTGCCAGCAGCCTGGACAGGGGGCGAGCAGGCTACACCTTC

clone_size: -
d_call: -
j_call: TRBJ1-1
v_call: TRBV14
cdr3_aa: CASSREMNTEAFF
cdr3_nt: TGTGCCAGCAGCCGGGAGATGAACACTGAAGCTTTCTTT